What follows describes a single T cell receptor (beta chain). Methods used by the authors: Nucleated cell counts were estimated from reference gene primer amplification. Repertoires were generated with immunoSEQ multiplex PCR, while TCRdb's copy carries only in-frame clones and drops some. D and trimming were read from the DNA, whereas the V and J calls and clone size are those reported in that table. Here the sample spans 150,000 to 200,000 clones, approximately 83% being singletons. The CDR3 has 14 residues. Looked up from germline, CDR1 is SGHTA and CDR2 is FQGNSA. Between the trimmed V and J ends, which lost 1 base and 7 bases, there was a span of 11 bases. The sample originates from a study of blood T cell repertoires in COVID-19. Study-level information: Donors in the United States, Italy and Spain gave samples during acute or convalescent COVID-19. T cells, B-cell-depleted T cells, or PBMCs supplied cDNA or gDNA.

The source is a woman aged 60 to 75 with acute or convalescent COVID-19. The chain links TRBV7-2 to TRBJ1-5, with D perhaps matching TRBD1 (5 bases). Sequencing was performed on peripheral blood. For the CDR3, the DNA is TGTGCCAGCAGCTTAGGACGGGGGGACCAGCCCCAGCATTTT. It codes for CASSLGRGDQPQHF.